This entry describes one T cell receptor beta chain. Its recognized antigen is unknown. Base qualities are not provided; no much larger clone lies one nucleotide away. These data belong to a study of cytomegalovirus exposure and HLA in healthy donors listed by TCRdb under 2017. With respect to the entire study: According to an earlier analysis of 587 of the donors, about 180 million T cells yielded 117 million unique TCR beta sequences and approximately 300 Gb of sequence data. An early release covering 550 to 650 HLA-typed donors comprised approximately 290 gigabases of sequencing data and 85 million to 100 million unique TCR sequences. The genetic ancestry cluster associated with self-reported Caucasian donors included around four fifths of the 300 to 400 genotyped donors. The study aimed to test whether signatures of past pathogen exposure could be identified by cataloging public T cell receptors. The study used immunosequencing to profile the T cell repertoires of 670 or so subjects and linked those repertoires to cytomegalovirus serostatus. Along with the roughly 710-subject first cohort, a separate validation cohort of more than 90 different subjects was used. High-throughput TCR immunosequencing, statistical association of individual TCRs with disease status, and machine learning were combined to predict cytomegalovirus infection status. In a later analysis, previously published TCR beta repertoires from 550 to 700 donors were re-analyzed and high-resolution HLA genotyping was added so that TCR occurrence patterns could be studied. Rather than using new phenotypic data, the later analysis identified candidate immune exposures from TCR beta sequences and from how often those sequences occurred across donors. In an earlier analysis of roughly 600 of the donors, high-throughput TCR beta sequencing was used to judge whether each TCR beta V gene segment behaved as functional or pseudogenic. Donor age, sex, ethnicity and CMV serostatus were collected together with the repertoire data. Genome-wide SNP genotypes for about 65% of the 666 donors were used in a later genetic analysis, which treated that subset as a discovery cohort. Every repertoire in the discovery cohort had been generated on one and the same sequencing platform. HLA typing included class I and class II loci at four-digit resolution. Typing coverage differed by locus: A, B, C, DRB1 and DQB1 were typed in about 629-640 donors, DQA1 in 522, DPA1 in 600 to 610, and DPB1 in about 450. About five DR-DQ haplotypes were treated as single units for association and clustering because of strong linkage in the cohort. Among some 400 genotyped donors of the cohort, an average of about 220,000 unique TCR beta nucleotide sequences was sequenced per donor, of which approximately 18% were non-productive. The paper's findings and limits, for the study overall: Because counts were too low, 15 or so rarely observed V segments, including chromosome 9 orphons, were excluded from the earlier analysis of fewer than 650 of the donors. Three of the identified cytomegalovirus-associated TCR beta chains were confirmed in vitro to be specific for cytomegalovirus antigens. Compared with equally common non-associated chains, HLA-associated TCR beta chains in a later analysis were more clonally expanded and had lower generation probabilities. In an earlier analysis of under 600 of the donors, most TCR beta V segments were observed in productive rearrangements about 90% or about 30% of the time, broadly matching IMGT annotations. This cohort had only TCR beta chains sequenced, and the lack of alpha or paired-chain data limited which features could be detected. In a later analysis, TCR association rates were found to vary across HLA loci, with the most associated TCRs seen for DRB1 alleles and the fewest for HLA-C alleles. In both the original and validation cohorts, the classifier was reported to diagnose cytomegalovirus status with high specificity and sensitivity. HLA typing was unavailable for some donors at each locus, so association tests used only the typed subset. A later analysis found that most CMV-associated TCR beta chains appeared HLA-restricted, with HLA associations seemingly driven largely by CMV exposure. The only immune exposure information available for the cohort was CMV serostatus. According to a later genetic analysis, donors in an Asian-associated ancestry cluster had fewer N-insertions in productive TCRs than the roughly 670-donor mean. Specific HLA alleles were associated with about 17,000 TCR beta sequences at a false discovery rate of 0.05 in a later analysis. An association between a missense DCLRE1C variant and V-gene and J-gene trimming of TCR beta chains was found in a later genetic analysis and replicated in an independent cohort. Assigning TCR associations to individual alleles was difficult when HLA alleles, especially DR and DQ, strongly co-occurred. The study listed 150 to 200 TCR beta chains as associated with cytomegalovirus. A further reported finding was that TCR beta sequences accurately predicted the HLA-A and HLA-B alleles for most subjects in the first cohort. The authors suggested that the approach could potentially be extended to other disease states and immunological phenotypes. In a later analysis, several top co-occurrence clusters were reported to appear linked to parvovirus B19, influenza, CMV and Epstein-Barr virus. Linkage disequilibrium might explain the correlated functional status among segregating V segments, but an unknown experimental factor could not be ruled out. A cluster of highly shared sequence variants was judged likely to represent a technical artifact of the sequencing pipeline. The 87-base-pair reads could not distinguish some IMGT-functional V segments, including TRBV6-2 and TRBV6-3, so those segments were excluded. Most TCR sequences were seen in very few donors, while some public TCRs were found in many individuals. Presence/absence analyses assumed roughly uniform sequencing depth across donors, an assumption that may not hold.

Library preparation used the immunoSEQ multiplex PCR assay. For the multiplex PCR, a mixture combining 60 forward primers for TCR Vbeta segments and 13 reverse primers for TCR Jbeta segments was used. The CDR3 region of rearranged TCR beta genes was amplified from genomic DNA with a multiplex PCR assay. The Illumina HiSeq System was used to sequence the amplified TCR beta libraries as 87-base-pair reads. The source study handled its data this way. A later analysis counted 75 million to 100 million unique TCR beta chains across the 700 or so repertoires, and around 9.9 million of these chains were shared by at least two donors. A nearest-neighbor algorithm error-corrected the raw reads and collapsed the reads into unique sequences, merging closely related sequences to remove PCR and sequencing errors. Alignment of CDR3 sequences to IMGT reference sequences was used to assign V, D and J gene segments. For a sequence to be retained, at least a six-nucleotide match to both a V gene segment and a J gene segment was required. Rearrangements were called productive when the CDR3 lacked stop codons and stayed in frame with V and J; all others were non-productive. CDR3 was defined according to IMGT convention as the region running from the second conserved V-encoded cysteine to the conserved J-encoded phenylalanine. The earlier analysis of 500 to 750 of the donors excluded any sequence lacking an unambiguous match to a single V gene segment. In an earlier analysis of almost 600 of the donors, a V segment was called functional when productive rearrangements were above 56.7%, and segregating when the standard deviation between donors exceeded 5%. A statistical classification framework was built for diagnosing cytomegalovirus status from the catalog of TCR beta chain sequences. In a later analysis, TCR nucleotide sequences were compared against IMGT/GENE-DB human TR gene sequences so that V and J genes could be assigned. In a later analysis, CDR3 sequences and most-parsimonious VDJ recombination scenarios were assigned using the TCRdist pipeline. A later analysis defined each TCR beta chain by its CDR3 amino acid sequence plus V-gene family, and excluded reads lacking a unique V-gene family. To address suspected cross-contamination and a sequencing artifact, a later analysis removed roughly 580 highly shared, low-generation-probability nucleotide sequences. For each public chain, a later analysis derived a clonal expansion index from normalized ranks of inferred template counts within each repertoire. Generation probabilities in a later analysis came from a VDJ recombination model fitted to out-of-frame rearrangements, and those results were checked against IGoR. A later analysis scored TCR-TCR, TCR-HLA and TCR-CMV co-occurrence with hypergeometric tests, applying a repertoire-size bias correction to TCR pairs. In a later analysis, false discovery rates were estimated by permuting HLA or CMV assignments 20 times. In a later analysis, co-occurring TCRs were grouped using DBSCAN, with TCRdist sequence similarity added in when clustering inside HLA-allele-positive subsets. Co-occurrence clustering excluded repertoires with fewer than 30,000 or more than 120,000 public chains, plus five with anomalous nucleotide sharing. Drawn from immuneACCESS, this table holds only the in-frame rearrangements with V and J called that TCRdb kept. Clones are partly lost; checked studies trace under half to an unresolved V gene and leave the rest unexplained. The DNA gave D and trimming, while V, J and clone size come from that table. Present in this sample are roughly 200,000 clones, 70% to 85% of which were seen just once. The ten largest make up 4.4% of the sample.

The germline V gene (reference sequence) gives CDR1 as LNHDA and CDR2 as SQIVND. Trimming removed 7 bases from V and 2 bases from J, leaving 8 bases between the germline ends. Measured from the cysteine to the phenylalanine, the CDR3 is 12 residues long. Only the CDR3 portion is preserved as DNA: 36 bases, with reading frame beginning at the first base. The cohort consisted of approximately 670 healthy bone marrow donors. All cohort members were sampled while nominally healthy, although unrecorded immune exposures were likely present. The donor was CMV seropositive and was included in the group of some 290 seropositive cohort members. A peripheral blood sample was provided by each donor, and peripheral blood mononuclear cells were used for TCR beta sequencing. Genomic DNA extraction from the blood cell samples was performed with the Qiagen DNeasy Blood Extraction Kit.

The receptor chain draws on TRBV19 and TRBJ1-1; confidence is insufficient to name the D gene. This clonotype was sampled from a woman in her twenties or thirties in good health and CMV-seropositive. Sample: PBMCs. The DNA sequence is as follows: TGTGCCAGTACCCGGGGAAACACTGAAGCTTTCTTT. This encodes CASTRGNTEAFF.